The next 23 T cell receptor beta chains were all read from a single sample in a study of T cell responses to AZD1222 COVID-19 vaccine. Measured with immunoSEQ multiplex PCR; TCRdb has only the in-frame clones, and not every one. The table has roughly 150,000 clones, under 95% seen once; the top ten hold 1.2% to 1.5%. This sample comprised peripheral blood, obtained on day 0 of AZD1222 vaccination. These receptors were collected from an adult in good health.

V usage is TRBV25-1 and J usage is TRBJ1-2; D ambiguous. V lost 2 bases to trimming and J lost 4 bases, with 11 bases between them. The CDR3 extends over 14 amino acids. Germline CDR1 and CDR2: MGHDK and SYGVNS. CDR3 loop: CASSEPGPGYGYTF. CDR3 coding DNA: TGTGCCAGCAGTGAACCCGGGCCGGGCTATGGCTACACCTTC.

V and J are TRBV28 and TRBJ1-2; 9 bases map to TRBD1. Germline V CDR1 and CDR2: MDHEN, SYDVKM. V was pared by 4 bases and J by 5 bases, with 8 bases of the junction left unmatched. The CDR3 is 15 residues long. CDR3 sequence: CASSSPGQGSYGYTF. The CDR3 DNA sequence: TGTGCCAGCAGTTCTCCCGGACAGGGGTCGTATGGCTACACCTTC.

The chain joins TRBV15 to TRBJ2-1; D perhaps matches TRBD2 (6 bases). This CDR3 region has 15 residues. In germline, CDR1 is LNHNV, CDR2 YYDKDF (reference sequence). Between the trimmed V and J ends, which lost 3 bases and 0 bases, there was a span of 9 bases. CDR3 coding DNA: TGTGCCACCAGCAGTCTCGGGGGCTCCTACAATGAGCAGTTCTTC. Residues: CATSSLGGSYNEQFF.

This chain's CDR3 is CASSPGAGEGGYTF. CDR3 sequence (DNA): TGTGCCAGCAGCCCTGGGGCAGGTGAAGGTGGCTACACCTTC. The rearrangement joins TRBV3-1 (or the pseudogene TRBV3-2) to TRBJ1-2, with D tentatively TRBD1 (5 bases). Deletions cut 4 bases from V and 7 bases from J, with 16 bases between. The CDR3 spans 14 residues. The V gene's germline CDR1 is LGHDT and CDR2 YNNKEL (reference sequence).

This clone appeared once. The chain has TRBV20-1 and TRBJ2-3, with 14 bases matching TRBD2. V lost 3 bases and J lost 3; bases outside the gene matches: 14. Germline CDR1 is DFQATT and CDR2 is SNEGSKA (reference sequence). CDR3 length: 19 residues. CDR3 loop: CSASGSTSGRAGGTDTQYF. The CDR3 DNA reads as TGCAGTGCTAGTGGGTCGACTAGCGGGAGGGCCGGTGGGACAGATACGCAGTATTTT.

The CDR3 spells CASSSQAGLYNEQFF. In DNA, the CDR3 is TGTGCCAGCAGCTCGCAGGCGGGCTTATACAATGAGCAGTTCTTC. V usage is TRBV7-2 and J usage is TRBJ2-1; tentatively, D is TRBD2 (5 bases). Trimming cost V 4 bases and J 4 bases, with 14 bases left between them. Germline loops: CDR1 SGHTA, CDR2 FQGNSA. This CDR3 region has 15 residues.

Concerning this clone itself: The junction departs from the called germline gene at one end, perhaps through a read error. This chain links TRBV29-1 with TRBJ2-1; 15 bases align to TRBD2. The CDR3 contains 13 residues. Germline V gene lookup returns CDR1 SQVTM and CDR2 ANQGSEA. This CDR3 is CSVPSGLAGGWLF. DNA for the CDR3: TGCAGCGTTCCCTCGGGACTAGCGGGAGGATGGCTCTTC.

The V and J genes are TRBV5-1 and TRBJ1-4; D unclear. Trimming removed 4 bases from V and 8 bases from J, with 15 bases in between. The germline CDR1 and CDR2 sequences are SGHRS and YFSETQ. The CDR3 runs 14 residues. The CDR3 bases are TGCGCCAGCAGCGCTCCAGTATCGGGCGAAAAACTGTTTTTT. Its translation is CASSAPVSGEKLFF.

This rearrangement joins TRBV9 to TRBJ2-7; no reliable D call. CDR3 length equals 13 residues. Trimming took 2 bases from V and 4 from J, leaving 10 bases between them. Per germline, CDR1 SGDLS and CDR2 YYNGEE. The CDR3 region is CASSVPHCYEQYF. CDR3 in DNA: TGTGCCAGCAGCGTGCCGCACTGTTACGAGCAGTACTTC.

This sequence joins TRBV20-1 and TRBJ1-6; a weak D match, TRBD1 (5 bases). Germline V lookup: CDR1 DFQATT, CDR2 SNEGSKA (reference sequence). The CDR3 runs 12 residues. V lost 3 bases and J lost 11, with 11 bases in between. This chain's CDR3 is CSASKGPAPLHF. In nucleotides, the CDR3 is TGCAGTGCTAGTAAGGGACCGGCACCCCTCCACTTT.

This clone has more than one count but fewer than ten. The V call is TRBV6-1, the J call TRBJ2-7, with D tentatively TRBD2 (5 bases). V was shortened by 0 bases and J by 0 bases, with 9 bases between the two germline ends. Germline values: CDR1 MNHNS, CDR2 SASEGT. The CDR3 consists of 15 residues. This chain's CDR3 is CASSEAGDNSYEQYF. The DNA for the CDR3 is TGTGCCAGCAGTGAAGCGGGAGACAACTCCTACGAGCAGTACTTC.

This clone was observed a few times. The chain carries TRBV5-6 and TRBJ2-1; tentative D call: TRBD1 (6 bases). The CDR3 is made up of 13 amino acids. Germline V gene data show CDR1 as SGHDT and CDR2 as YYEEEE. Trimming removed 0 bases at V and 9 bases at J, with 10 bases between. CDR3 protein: CASSLVGAGEQFF. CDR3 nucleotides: TGTGCCAGCAGCTTGGTGGGGGCGGGTGAGCAGTTCTTC.

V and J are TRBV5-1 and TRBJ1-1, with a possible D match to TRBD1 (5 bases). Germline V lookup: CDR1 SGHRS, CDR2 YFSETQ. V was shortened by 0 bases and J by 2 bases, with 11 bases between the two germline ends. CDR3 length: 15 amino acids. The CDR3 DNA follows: TGCGCCAGCAGCTTGGTGGGGGGTTTAAACACTGAAGCTTTCTTT. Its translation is CASSLVGGLNTEAFF.

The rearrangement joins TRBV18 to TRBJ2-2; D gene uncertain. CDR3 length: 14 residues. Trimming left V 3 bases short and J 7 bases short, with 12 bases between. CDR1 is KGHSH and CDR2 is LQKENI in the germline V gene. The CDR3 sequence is CASSPPMAVGELFF. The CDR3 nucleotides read TGTGCCAGCTCACCCCCTATGGCGGTCGGGGAGCTGTTTTTT. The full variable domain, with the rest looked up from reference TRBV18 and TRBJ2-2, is NAGVMQNPRHLVRRRGQEARLRCSPMKGHSHVYWYRQLPEEGLKFMVYLQKENIIDESGMPKERFSAEFPKEGPSILRIQQVVRGDSAAYFCASSPPMAVGELFFGEGSRLTVL.

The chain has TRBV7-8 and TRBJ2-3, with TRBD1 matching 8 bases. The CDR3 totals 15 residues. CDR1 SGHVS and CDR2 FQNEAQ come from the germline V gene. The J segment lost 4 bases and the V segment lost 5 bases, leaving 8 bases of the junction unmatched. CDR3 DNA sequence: TGTGCCAGCAGCCGAGGACAGGGAGGATCAGATACGCAGTATTTT. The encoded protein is CASSRGQGGSDTQYF.

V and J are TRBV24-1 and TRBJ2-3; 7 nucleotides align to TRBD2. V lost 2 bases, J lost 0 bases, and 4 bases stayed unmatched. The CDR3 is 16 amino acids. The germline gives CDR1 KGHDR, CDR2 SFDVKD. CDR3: CATSDSERGSTDTQYF. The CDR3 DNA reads TGTGCCACCAGTGATTCCGAGCGGGGTAGCACAGATACGCAGTATTTT.

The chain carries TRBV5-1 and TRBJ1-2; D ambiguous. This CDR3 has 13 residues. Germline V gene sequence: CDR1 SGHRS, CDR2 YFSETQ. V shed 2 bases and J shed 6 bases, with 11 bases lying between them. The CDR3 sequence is CASSFIPQNGYTF. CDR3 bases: TGCGCCAGCAGCTTTATCCCTCAAAATGGCTACACCTTC.

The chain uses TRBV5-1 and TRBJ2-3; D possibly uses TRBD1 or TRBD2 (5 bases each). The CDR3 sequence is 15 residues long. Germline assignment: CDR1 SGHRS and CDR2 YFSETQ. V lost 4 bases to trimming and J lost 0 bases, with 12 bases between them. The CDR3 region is CASSPNRRSTDTQYF. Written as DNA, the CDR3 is TGCGCCAGCAGCCCCAACAGGAGGAGCACAGATACGCAGTATTTT.

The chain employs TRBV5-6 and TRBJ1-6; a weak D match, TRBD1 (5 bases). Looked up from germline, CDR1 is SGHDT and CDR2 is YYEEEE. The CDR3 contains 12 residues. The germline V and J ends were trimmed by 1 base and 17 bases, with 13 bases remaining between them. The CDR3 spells CASSLSRGGFHF. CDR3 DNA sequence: TGTGCCAGCAGCTTGTCTCGTGGGGGGTTCCACTTT.

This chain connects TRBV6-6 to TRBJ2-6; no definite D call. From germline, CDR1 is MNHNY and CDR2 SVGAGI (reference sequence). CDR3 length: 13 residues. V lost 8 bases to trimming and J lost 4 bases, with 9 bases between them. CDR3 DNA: TGTGCCAGCCGCTCCTGGGGGGCCAACGTCCTGACTTTC. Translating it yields CASRSWGANVLTF.

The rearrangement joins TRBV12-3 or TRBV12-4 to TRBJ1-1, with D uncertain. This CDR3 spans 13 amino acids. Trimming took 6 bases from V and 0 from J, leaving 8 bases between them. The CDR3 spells CASSAAMNTEAFF. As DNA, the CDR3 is TGTGCCAGCAGCGCGGCTATGAACACTGAAGCTTTCTTT.

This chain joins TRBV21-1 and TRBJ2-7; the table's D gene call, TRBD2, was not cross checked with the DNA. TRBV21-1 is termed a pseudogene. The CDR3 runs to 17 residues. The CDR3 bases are TGTGCCAGCAGCGGGTACGGGGGGCACGGGGAGAATGGGGAGCAGTACTTC. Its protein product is CASSGYGGHGENGEQYF.

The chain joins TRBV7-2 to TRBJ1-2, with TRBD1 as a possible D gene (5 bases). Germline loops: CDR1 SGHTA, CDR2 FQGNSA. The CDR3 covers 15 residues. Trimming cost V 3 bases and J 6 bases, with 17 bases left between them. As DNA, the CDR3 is TGTGCCAGCAGCTTGTTTTTAGGGCAGGGAGATGGCTACACCTTC. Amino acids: CASSLFLGQGDGYTF.